The next 25 T cell receptor beta chains were all read from a single sample in a study of blood T cell repertoires in COVID-19. Generated by immunoSEQ multiplex PCR, the TCRdb table keeps only in-frame clones and is missing some. This table has 150,000 to 200,000 clones, around 82% appearing once. Input material: peripheral blood. The receptors shown here come from a man between 60 and 70 years old with active or convalescent COVID-19.

J is TRBJ2-7 and V is TRBV28, with TRBD1 matching 7 bases. CDR3 size: 15 residues. Germline V gene lookup returns CDR1 MDHEN and CDR2 SYDVKM. V was clipped by 1 base and J by 0 bases; unmatched bases: 3. The CDR3 spells CASSLFPGGSYEQYF. Written as DNA, the CDR3 is TGTGCCAGCAGTTTATTCCCAGGGGGCTCCTACGAGCAGTACTTC.

The rearrangement links TRBV5-4 to TRBJ2-5; the D gene is possibly TRBD2 (6 bases). Germline V gene data show CDR1 as SGHNT and CDR2 as YYREEE (reference sequence). There are 15 residues in the CDR3. Trimming removed 3 bases from V and 5 bases from J, with 17 bases in between. The chain's CDR3 is CASSSGTLRTETQYF. Written as DNA, the CDR3 is TGTGCCAGCAGCTCCGGGACTCTGAGGACGGAGACCCAGTACTTC.

V usage is TRBV24-1 and J usage is TRBJ1-5; a weak D match, TRBD1 (6 bases). Trimming stripped 3 bases from V and 4 bases from J, with 15 bases between. This CDR3 has 16 residues. Germline assignment: CDR1 KGHDR and CDR2 SFDVKD. Here the CDR3 reads CATSDRTGNGNQPQHF. The CDR3 DNA is TGTGCCACCAGTGATCGCACAGGGAATGGTAATCAGCCCCAGCATTTT.

V gene TRBV2 combines with J gene TRBJ2-3; D may be TRBD2 (5 bases). Looked up from germline, CDR1 is SNHLY and CDR2 is FYNNEI. This CDR3 comprises 14 residues. V lost 0 bases and J lost 12, with 16 bases in between. The CDR3: CASSEALSRGPQYF. CDR3 DNA: TGTGCCAGCAGTGAAGCGCTATCCCGGGGTCCCCAGTATTTT.

The gene calls are TRBV28 and TRBJ2-5; tentative D call: TRBD2 (6 bases). CDR3 length: 15 residues. Germline loops: CDR1 MDHEN, CDR2 SYDVKM. Trimming left V 3 bases short and J 2 bases short, with 13 bases between. CDR3 protein: CASSFGGGRQETQYF. CDR3 sequence (DNA): TGTGCCAGCAGTTTTGGTGGGGGGAGGCAAGAGACCCAGTACTTC.

The chain links TRBV5-6 to TRBJ1-2; D is undetermined. In germline, CDR1 is SGHDT, CDR2 YYEEEE. The V end lost 7 bases, the J end lost 7 bases, and 26 bases lay between the germline ends. The CDR3 is 16 amino acids. CDR3 amino acids: CASWTTDPEAYRGYTF. The CDR3 nucleotides are TGTGCCAGCTGGACGACTGACCCGGAGGCCTATCGTGGCTACACCTTC.

V gene TRBV24-1 combines with J gene TRBJ2-2; a possible D gene is TRBD1 (6 bases). Germline CDR1 is KGHDR and CDR2 is SFDVKD. V lost 2 bases, J lost 11 bases, and 20 bases lay in between. This CDR3 is 16 amino acids long. CDR3 DNA sequence: TGTGCCACCAGTGATTATTCGACAATACTAGGGGGAGAGCTGTTTTTT. Its translation: CATSDYSTILGGELFF.

V is TRBV6-4 and J is TRBJ1-1, with D possibly matching TRBD1 (5 bases). Per the germline V gene, CDR1 is MRHNA and CDR2 is SNTAGT. The CDR3 loop spans 13 amino acids. V shed 6 bases and J shed 4 bases, with 12 bases lying between them. The CDR3 sequence: CASSAQERTEAFF. The CDR3 coding sequence is TGTGCCAGCAGCGCACAGGAACGCACTGAAGCTTTCTTT.

The V and J genes are TRBV5-1 and TRBJ1-1; 10 bases line up with TRBD1. This CDR3 is 15 amino acids long. In germline, CDR1 is SGHRS, CDR2 YFSETQ. V gave up 0 bases and J gave up 3 bases; unmatched junction bases: 2. The CDR3 DNA sequence: TGCGCCAGCAGCTTGGCGGGACAGGGGTACACTGAAGCTTTCTTT. Translation: CASSLAGQGYTEAFF.

The genes are TRBV7-7 and TRBJ1-2; possibly TRBD1 for D (6 bases). Germline CDR1 reads SSHAT; CDR2 reads FNYEAQ (reference sequence). Trimming removed 4 bases at V and 2 bases at J, with 32 bases between. The CDR3 sequence is 21 residues long. The DNA for the CDR3 is TGTGCCAGCAGCTCTCAAGAACTCCCCACAGGGAGGGGGGTGTCCAACTATGGCTACACCTTC. This encodes CASSSQELPTGRGVSNYGYTF.

This chain connects TRBV30 to TRBJ2-3; D perhaps matches TRBD1 (7 bases). V was pared by 2 bases and J by 2 bases, with 29 bases between. Germline-derived CDR1 and CDR2 are GTSNPN and SVGIG (reference sequence). CDR3 length: 20 amino acids. The CDR3 region is CAWSRGDSLTVALNTDTQYF. CDR3 nucleotide sequence: TGTGCCTGGAGTAGGGGGGACAGCCTAACAGTGGCGCTGAACACAGATACGCAGTATTTT.

This chain uses TRBV3-1 (or the pseudogene TRBV3-2) with TRBJ1-6; perhaps TRBD1 as D (5 bases). The CDR3 is made up of 15 amino acids. The V gene lost 7 bases and the J gene lost 5 bases, with 15 bases spanning the gap. Germline V gives CDR1 LGHDT, CDR2 YNNKEL (reference sequence). The CDR3 DNA follows: TGTGCCAGCACCAAGACAGTCCCGAATAATTCACCCCTCCACTTT. Translation gives CASTKTVPNNSPLHF.

This chain links TRBV5-4 with TRBJ2-6; 7 bases map to TRBD1. Germline V lookup: CDR1 SGHNT, CDR2 YYREEE (reference sequence). The J segment lost 0 bases and the V segment lost 0 bases, leaving 6 bases of the junction unmatched. This CDR3 comprises 18 residues. The DNA of the CDR3 is TGTGCCAGCAGCTTGGCCCGGGCAGGGGGCTCTGGGGCCAACGTCCTGACTTTC. Protein product: CASSLARAGGSGANVLTF.

This chain connects TRBV5-1 to TRBJ1-3; 7 nucleotides match TRBD1. V lost 4 bases, J lost 2 bases, and 3 bases stayed unmatched. The CDR3 has 14 residues. Per the germline V gene, CDR1 is SGHRS and CDR2 is YFSETQ. The CDR3 is CASSDTGAGNTIYF. CDR3 nucleotides: TGCGCCAGCAGCGATACAGGGGCTGGAAACACCATATATTTT.

The chain employs TRBV2 and TRBJ2-1, with 8 bases identical to TRBD2. This CDR3 is 13 amino acids long. V dropped 6 bases and J dropped 6; count of bases not matched to a gene: 4. The germline gives CDR1 SNHLY, CDR2 FYNNEI. CDR3 in DNA: TGTGCCAGCAGCCCGGGGGGGCTCAATGAGCAGTTCTTC. Protein product: CASSPGGLNEQFF.

The V call is TRBV7-9, the J call TRBJ2-7; TRBD2 might be the D (6 bases). The CDR3 is 15 residues long. Germline V gene lookup returns CDR1 SEHNR and CDR2 FQNEAQ (reference sequence). V lost 3 bases to trimming and J lost 0 bases, with 12 bases between them. CDR3 sequence (DNA): TGTGCCAGCAGCTTTGGGGCTAGCGACTCCTACGAGCAGTACTTC. Translating it yields CASSFGASDSYEQYF. Drawing the rest from reference TRBV7-9 and TRBJ2-7, the complete variable domain is DTGVSQNPRHKITKRGQNVTFRCDPISEHNRLYWYRQTLGQGPEFLTYFQNEAQLEKSRLLSDRFSAERPKGSFSTLEIQRTEQGDSAMYLCASSFGASDSYEQYFGPGTRLTVT.

V is TRBV9 and J is TRBJ2-6; D is perhaps TRBD2 (5 bases). The germline V gene encodes CDR1 SGDLS and CDR2 YYNGEE. Trimming shortened V by 4 bases and J by 3 bases, and 14 bases separated the two germline ends. The CDR3 spans 16 residues. The CDR3, as DNA: TGTGCCAGCAGCTCGCGTGGAGGAGATGGGGCCAACGTCCTGACTTTC. Amino acids: CASSSRGGDGANVLTF.

The rearrangement links TRBV7-6 to TRBJ2-5, with 15 bases fitting TRBD2. Trimming took 5 bases from V and 2 from J; bases not matched to a gene: 3. Germline-derived CDR1 and CDR2 are SGHVS and FNYEAQ. The CDR3 length is 16 residues. CDR3 bases: TGTGCCAGCAGCCTCGGGACTAGCGGGAGGCAAGAGACCCAGTACTTC. It specifies CASSLGTSGRQETQYF.

The chain carries TRBV5-1 and TRBJ2-2; perhaps TRBD2 as D (7 bases). The CDR3 contains 14 residues. V was trimmed by 7 bases and J by 4 bases, leaving 14 bases between them. Germline CDR1 is SGHRS and CDR2 is YFSETQ. CDR3 loop: CASGGGAGTGELFF. CDR3 nucleotides: TGCGCCAGCGGAGGGGGGGCCGGCACCGGGGAGCTGTTTTTT.

The V and J genes are TRBV11-3 and TRBJ2-5; D may be TRBD1 (6 bases). Germline CDR1 reads SGHNT; CDR2 reads YENEEA. The V and J ends lost 2 bases and 5 bases respectively, with 9 bases between them. The CDR3 has 13 amino acids. CDR3 residues: CASSLFRGETQYF. DNA for the CDR3: TGTGCCAGCAGCTTATTCAGGGGTGAGACCCAGTACTTC.

The rearrangement joins TRBV11-2 to TRBJ2-2; D gene ambiguous. This CDR3 has 15 residues. CDR1 is SGHAT and CDR2 is FQNNGV in the germline V gene. Trimming removed 1 base from V and 4 bases from J, with 10 bases in between. The DNA for the CDR3 is TGTGCCAGCAGCTTAGGTACAGCAGCCACCGGGGAGCTGTTTTTT. Translated: CASSLGTAATGELFF. Variable domain in full (rest from reference TRBV11-2 and TRBJ2-2): EAGVAQSPRYKIIEKRQSVAFWCNPISGHATLYWYQQILGQGPKLLIQFQNNGVVDDSQLPKDRFSAERLKGVDSTLKIQPAKLEDSAVYLCASSLGTAATGELFFGEGSRLTVL.

The gene calls are TRBV9 and TRBJ2-7, with TRBD2 matching 12 bases. CDR3 length: 16 residues. J was trimmed by 2 bases and V by 4 bases; bases with no gene match: 7. The V gene's germline CDR1 is SGDLS and CDR2 YYNGEE. CDR3 coding DNA: TGTGCCAGCAGCCCCACCGGACTAGCGGGGCCCTACGAGCAGTACTTC. This gives the protein CASSPTGLAGPYEQYF.

The genes are TRBV6-5 and TRBJ1-3; no clear D. Germline CDR1 reads MNHEY; CDR2 reads SVGAGI. CDR3 size: 13 residues. V lost 6 bases, J lost 2 bases, and 8 bases lay in between. Written as DNA, the CDR3 is TGTGCCAGCAGCCAGATTACTGGAAACACCATATATTTT. This codes for CASSQITGNTIYF.

This clone has more than one count but fewer than ten. The J gene is TRBJ2-1, the V gene TRBV10-1, with D possibly being TRBD2 (5 bases). CDR3 length: 12 residues. Looked up from germline, CDR1 is WNHNN and CDR2 is SYGVQD (reference sequence). Trimming left V 3 bases short and J 7 bases short, with 7 bases between. CDR3 region: CASSDRRNEQFF. The CDR3 nucleotides are TGCGCCAGCAGTGACCGGAGGAATGAGCAGTTCTTC.

This sequence joins TRBV18 and TRBJ2-7, with 7 positions matching TRBD2. Germline lookup yields CDR1 KGHSH and CDR2 LQKENI. This CDR3 is built from 15 residues. V lost 1 base to trimming and J lost 7 bases; unmatched junction nucleotides: 10. The CDR3 coding sequence is TGTGCCAGCTCACCACAAAGACTAGCTCGGGTTGAGCAGTACTTC. Its protein product is CASSPQRLARVEQYF. The full variable domain, completed using reference TRBV18 and TRBJ2-7, is NAGVMQNPRHLVRRRGQEARLRCSPMKGHSHVYWYRQLPEEGLKFMVYLQKENIIDESGMPKERFSAEFPKEGPSILRIQQVVRGDSAAYFCASSPQRLARVEQYFGPGTRLTVT.